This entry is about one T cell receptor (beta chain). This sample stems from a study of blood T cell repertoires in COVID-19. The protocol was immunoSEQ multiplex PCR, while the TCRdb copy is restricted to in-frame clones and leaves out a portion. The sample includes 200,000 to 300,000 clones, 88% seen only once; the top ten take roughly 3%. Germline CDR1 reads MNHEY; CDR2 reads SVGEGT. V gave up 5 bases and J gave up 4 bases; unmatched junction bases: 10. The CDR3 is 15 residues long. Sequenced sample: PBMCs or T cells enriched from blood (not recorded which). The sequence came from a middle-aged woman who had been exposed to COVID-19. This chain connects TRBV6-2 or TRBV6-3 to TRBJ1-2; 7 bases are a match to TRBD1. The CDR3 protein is CASSPETGAIYGYTF. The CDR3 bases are TGTGCCAGCAGTCCCGAAACAGGGGCGATCTATGGCTACACCTTC.